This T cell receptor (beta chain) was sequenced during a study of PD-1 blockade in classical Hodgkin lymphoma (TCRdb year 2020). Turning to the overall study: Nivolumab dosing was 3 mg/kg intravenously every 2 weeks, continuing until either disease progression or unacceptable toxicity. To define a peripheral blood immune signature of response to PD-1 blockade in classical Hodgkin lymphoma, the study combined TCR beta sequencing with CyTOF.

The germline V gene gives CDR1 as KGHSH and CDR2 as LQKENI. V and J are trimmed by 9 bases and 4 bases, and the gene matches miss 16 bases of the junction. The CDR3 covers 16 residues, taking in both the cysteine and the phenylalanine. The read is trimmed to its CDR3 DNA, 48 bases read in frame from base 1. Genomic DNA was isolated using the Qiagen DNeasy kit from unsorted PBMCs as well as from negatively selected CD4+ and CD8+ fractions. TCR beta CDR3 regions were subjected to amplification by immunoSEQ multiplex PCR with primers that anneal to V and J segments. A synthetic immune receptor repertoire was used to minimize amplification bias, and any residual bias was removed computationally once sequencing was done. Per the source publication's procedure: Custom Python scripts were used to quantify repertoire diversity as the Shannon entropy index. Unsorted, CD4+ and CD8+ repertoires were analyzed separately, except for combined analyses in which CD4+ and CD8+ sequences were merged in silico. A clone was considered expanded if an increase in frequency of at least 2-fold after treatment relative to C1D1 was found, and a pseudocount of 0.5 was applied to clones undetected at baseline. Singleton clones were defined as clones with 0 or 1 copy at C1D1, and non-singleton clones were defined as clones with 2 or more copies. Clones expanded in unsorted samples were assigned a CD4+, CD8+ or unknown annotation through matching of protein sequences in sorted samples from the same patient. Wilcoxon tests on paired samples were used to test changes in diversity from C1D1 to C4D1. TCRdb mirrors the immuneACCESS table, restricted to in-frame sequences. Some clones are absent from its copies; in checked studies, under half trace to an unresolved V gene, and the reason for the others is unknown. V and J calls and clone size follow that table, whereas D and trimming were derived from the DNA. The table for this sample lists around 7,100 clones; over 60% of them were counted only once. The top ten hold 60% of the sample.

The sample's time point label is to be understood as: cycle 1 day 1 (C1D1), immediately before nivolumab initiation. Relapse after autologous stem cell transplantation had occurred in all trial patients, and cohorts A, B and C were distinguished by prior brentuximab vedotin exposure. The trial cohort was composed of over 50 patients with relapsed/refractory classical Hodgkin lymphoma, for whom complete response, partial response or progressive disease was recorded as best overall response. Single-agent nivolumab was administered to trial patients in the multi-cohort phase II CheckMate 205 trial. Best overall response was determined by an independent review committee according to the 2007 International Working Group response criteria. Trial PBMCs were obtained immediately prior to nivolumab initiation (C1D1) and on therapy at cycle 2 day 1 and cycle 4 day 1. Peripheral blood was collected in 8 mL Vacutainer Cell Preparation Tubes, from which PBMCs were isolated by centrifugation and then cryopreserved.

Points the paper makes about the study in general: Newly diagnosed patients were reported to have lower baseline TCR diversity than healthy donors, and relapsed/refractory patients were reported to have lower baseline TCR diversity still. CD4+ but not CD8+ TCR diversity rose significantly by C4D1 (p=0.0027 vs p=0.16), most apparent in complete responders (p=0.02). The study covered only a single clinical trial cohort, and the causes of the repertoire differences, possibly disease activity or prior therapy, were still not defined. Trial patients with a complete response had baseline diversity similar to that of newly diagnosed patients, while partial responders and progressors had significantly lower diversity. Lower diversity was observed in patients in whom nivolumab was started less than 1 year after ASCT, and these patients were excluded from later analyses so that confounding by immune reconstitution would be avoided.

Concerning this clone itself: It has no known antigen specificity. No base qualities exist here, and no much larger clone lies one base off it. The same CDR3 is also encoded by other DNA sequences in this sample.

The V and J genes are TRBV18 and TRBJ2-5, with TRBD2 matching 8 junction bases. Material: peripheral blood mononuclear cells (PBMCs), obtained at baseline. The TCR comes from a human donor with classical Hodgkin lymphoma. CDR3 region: CASSQGLARIGETQYF. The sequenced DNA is TGTGCCAGTTCCCAAGGACTAGCTCGAATCGGAGAGACCCAGTACTTC.